Listed below are T cell receptor beta chains from one sample, sequenced in a study of Ad26.COV2.S vaccination and SARS-CoV-2 variants. The protocol was immunoSEQ multiplex PCR, while the TCRdb copy is restricted to in-frame clones and leaves out a portion. Of a few hundred thousand clones listed, roughly 84% are singletons. The specimen comprised peripheral blood, sampled in a trial of Ad26.COV2.S vaccine versus placebo. The receptors derive from a person aged 18-65 years who received the Ad26.COV2.S COVID-19 vaccine or a placebo. CDR3s include the opening cysteine and the closing phenylalanine or tryptophan. Fields, in order: D gene, V gene, CDR3 length, J gene, clone size, CDR3 protein, CDR3 DNA. The D gene is left open where the match is weak. Part of the rows lack a size; the others show once, few, many or a class for expanded clones.

>.|TRBV14|13|TRBJ2-7|once
CASSPYMGHEQYF
TGTGCCAGCAGCCCCTACATGGGACACGAGCAGTACTTC
>TRBD1|TRBV19|15|TRBJ1-1|few
CASSIWGQGNTEAFF
TGTGCCAGTAGTATATGGGGACAGGGAAACACTGAAGCTTTCTTT
>.|TRBV12-3/TRBV12-4|12|TRBJ1-1|.
CASSPFIDEAFF
TGTGCCAGCAGCCCGTTTATCGATGAAGCTTTCTTT
>.|TRBV18|18|TRBJ1-5|few
CASSPLNRQAFSNQPQHF
TGTGCCAGCTCACCACTTAACCGACAGGCCTTCAGCAATCAGCCCCAGCATTTT
>TRBD1|TRBV30|14|TRBJ1-4|.
CAWSVSGGNEKLFF
TGTGCCTGGAGTGTTTCAGGGGGCAATGAAAAACTGTTTTTT
>TRBD1|TRBV7-9|14|TRBJ1-2|.
CASSLAGQGYGYTF
TGTGCCAGCAGCTTAGCGGGACAGGGCTATGGCTACACCTTC
>TRBD2|TRBV9|15|TRBJ2-5|once
CASSEQRGAWETQYF
TGTGCCAGCAGCGAACAGCGGGGGGCCTGGGAGACCCAGTACTTC
>TRBD2|TRBV6-1|14|TRBJ2-5|.
CASSEGWGGETQYF
TGTGCCAGCAGTGAAGGTTGGGGGGGAGAGACCCAGTACTTC
>.|TRBV7-2|19|TRBJ1-5|.
CASSLSVSGRAFSNQPQHF
TGTGCCAGCAGCTTATCCGTCAGCGGCAGAGCCTTTAGCAATCAGCCCCAGCATTTT
>.|TRBV10-3|14|TRBJ1-4|once
CAIKNGTINEKLFF
TGTGCCATCAAGAACGGTACCATTAATGAAAAACTGTTTTTT
>TRBD1|TRBV4-3|16|TRBJ1-1|.
CASSQDLGQGGTEAFF
TGCGCCAGCAGCCAAGATCTGGGACAGGGAGGGACTGAAGCTTTCTTT
>.|TRBV6-5|12|TRBJ1-3|.
CASGAWANTIYF
TGTGCCAGCGGCGCCTGGGCAAACACCATATATTTT
>.|TRBV6-6|14|TRBJ1-1|.
CASIRPGGHTEAFF
TGTGCCAGCATCAGACCCGGGGGACACACTGAAGCTTTCTTT
>TRBD1|TRBV19|16|TRBJ1-3|.
CASSIPGQGDGNTIYF
TGTGCCAGTAGTATTCCGGGACAGGGAGATGGAAACACCATATATTTT
>TRBD2|TRBV4-2|17|TRBJ2-2|.
CASSQLTGTTNTGELFF
TGTGCCAGCAGCCAATTAACCGGGACTACGAACACCGGGGAGCTGTTTTTT